Below are 29 T cell receptor beta chains sequenced from a single sample in a study of blood T cells in healthy people across ages. Alongside a J-beta primer mix, a sample-barcoded 5' primer served in a second PCR lasting roughly 7 to 11 cycles. TCRdb independently ran MiXCR on the 5' RACE reads; one entry per CDR3 protein. The sample records about 970,000 distinct CDR3 sequences, roughly half being singletons. Sequenced input: blood. These receptors came from an older woman in good health.

This clonotype was counted only a few times. The chain employs TRBV7-9 and TRBJ1-2; D gene uncertain. Trimming took 0 bases from V and 8 from J, leaving 7 bases between them. The germline V gene encodes CDR1 SEHNR and CDR2 FQNEAQ (reference sequence). The CDR3 runs 12 residues. The CDR3 protein is CASSLARSGYTF. Written as DNA, the CDR3 is TGTGCCAGCAGCTTAGCCAGGTCCGGCTACACCTTC.

The chain couples TRBV12-3 or TRBV12-4 to TRBJ2-3; possibly TRBD2 for D (5 bases). V was shortened by 4 bases and J by 1 base, with 12 bases between the two germline ends. This CDR3 contains 15 residues. The chain's CDR3 is CASSSRVTRTDTQYF. The CDR3 DNA follows: TGTGCCAGCAGTTCGCGGGTAACCCGCACAGATACGCAGTATTTT.

This sequence joins TRBV5-1 and TRBJ2-7, with TRBD1 matching 11 bases. With V trimmed by 4 bases and J by 1 base, 4 bases remained unmatched. The CDR3 is 15 amino acids. CDR1 is SGHRS, CDR2 YFSETQ, per germline. The CDR3 loop reads CASSRDRGMSYEQYF. The CDR3 coding sequence is TGCGCCAGCAGCAGGGACAGGGGGATGTCCTACGAGCAGTACTTC. Full variable domain (remainder filled in from reference TRBV5-1 and TRBJ2-7): KAGVTQTPRYLIKTRGQQVTLSCSPISGHRSVSWYQQTPGQGLQFLFEYFSETQRNKGNFPGRFSGRQFSNSRSEMNVSTLELGDSALYLCASSRDRGMSYEQYFGPGTRLTVT.

The V gene is TRBV29-1, the J gene TRBJ2-1; no firm D call. Germline V gene data show CDR1 as SQVTM and CDR2 as ANQGSEA. Trimming removed 6 bases at V and 10 bases at J, with 13 bases between. The CDR3 spans 11 residues. The CDR3 loop is CSVTKAQEQFF. CDR3 DNA sequence: TGCAGCGTGACCAAAGCCCAAGAGCAGTTCTTC.

V and J are TRBV28 and TRBJ2-2, with 8 bases aligning to TRBD2. V lost 8 bases to trimming and J lost 3 bases; unmatched junction nucleotides: 14. CDR1 and CDR2 from the germline V gene are MDHEN and SYDVKM. The CDR3 length is 17 residues. As DNA, the CDR3 is TGTGCCAGCCTACCCCGGGGTAGCGGGATGGACACCGGGGAGCTGTTTTTT. Its translation is CASLPRGSGMDTGELFF. Based on the CDR3 plus reference TRBV28 and TRBJ2-2, the full variable domain is DVKVTQSSRYLVKRTGEKVFLECVQDMDHENMFWYRQDPGLGLRLIYFSYDVKMKEKGDIPEGYSVSREKKERFSLILESASTNQTSMYLCASLPRGSGMDTGELFFGEGSRLTVL.

The table lists this clonotype with a few counts. The V gene is TRBV10-3, the J gene TRBJ2-5; D perhaps matches TRBD2 (5 bases). The CDR3 is 14 amino acids. Trimming removed 2 bases at V and 1 base at J, with 8 bases between. Germline assignment: CDR1 ENHRY and CDR2 SYGVKD. The CDR3 reads CAISERESQETQYF. In DNA form, the CDR3 reads TGTGCCATCAGTGAGAGGGAGAGCCAAGAGACCCAGTACTTC.

This clonotype was seen a handful of times. The V and J genes are TRBV6-5 and TRBJ2-7, with no clear D. Germline loops: CDR1 MNHEY, CDR2 SVGAGI. CDR3 length equals 12 residues. The V end was cut by 3 bases, the J end by 6 bases, with 9 bases between. CDR3 sequence: CASSYRVGEQYF. DNA for the CDR3: TGTGCCAGCAGTTATAGGGTAGGCGAGCAGTACTTC.

The genes are TRBV29-1 and TRBJ1-1, with D tentatively TRBD1 (6 bases). The germline CDR1 and CDR2 sequences are SQVTM and ANQGSEA. The CDR3 has 14 amino acids. V lost 6 bases and J lost 0, with 14 bases in between. The CDR3: CSVAQGGVNTEAFF. The CDR3 nucleotides are TGCAGCGTCGCACAGGGCGGCGTGAACACTGAAGCTTTCTTT.

This clonotype has only a few counts. The V gene is TRBV28, the J gene TRBJ2-3; perhaps TRBD1 as D (6 bases). The V gene lost 8 bases and the J gene lost 5 bases, with 14 bases spanning the gap. Germline values: CDR1 MDHEN, CDR2 SYDVKM. The CDR3 is 13 residues long. CDR3 DNA: TGTGCCAGCCTAGAGTCAGGGGAAGATACGCAGTATTTT. It yields the protein CASLESGEDTQYF. The full variable domain, completed using reference TRBV28 and TRBJ2-3, is DVKVTQSSRYLVKRTGEKVFLECVQDMDHENMFWYRQDPGLGLRLIYFSYDVKMKEKGDIPEGYSVSREKKERFSLILESASTNQTSMYLCASLESGEDTQYFGPGTRLTVL.

V usage is TRBV20-1 and J usage is TRBJ2-5; 8 bases fit TRBD1. The J call is uncertain, as TRBJ2-7 better fits the DNA end. CDR3 length: 15 amino acids. Germline V gene lookup returns CDR1 DFQATT and CDR2 SNEGSKA (reference sequence). CDR3 in amino acids: CSAYAQDREADEQYF. In DNA form, the CDR3 reads TGCAGTGCTTATGCTCAGGACAGGGAAGCGGACGAGCAGTACTTC.

V is TRBV5-1 and J is TRBJ2-3; TRBD1 or TRBD2 may be the D gene (5 bases each). The CDR3 runs 15 residues. CDR1 is SGHRS and CDR2 is YFSETQ in the germline V gene. V lost 6 bases to trimming and J lost 0 bases, with 14 bases between them. CDR3 region: CASKSTGPSTDTQYF. In DNA form, the CDR3 reads TGCGCCAGCAAAAGCACGGGACCGAGCACAGATACGCAGTATTTT.

The chain is built from TRBV28 and TRBJ2-1; 9 positions agree with TRBD2. V dropped 0 bases and J dropped 7; count of bases not matched to a gene: 7. The length of the CDR3 is 16 residues. The germline V gene encodes CDR1 MDHEN and CDR2 SYDVKM. In nucleotides, the CDR3 is TGTGCCAGCAGTTTATGGGTACTAGCGGGTACTAATGAGCAGTTCTTC. Residues: CASSLWVLAGTNEQFF.

J is TRBJ2-7 and V is TRBV29-1; unclear D gene. The V gene's germline CDR1 is SQVTM and CDR2 ANQGSEA. V lost 3 bases to trimming and J lost 3 bases, with 6 bases between them. There are 11 residues in the CDR3. CDR3 protein: CSVDFNYEQYF. As DNA, the CDR3 is TGCAGCGTTGACTTTAACTACGAGCAGTACTTC.

The gene calls are TRBV27 and TRBJ2-7; 8 bases align to TRBD1. Trimming at V came to 5 bases and at J to 4 bases, leaving 13 bases not matched to a gene. CDR1 and CDR2 (germline): MNHEY, SMNVEV (reference sequence). The CDR3 runs to 16 residues. The chain's CDR3 is CASSPRTGSSWYEQYF. CDR3 bases: TGTGCCAGCAGTCCGCGGACAGGGTCCAGTTGGTACGAGCAGTACTTC.

Concerning this clonotype: Relative to the germline gene, one junction end is altered; a read error may explain this. The gene calls are TRBV2 and TRBJ2-4, with 10 positions matching TRBD1. The CDR3 has 16 residues. CDR1 is SNHLY and CDR2 is FYNNEI in the germline V gene. The CDR3 protein is CVSSEGSGTGANIQYF. CDR3 DNA sequence: TGTGTCAGCAGTGAAGGATCCGGGACAGGGGCCAACATTCAGTACTTC. The entire variable domain, with the rest obtained from reference TRBV2 and TRBJ2-4, is as follows: EPEVTQTPSHQVTQMGQEVILRCVPISNHLYFYWYRQILGQKVEFLVSFYNNEISEKSEIFDDQFSVERPDGSNFTLKIRSTKLEDSAMYFCVSSEGSGTGANIQYFGAGTRLSVL.

The V call is TRBV3-1, the J call TRBJ2-4; tentative D call: TRBD1 (5 bases). The CDR3 spans 14 residues. The germline CDR1 and CDR2 sequences are LGHDT and YNNKEL (reference sequence). Deletions cut 3 bases from V and 6 bases from J, with 12 bases between. The CDR3 region is CASSHFLGANIQYF. Written as DNA, the CDR3 is TGTGCCAGCAGCCATTTCCTAGGGGCAAACATTCAGTACTTC.

A few counts support this clonotype. The DNA for the CDR3 is TGTGCCAGCAGTGTCAGCGGGAGTAATGAGCAGTTCTTC. Amino acids: CASSVSGSNEQFF. The chain couples TRBV27 to TRBJ2-1; 8 bases map to TRBD2. CDR1 and CDR2 (germline): MNHEY, SMNVEV (reference sequence). The CDR3 is made up of 13 amino acids. V gave up 5 bases and J gave up 7 bases; unmatched junction bases: 4.

The chain links TRBV29-1 to TRBJ2-7, with 9 bases aligning to TRBD2. CDR1 SQVTM and CDR2 ANQGSEA come from the germline V gene. This CDR3 is 13 amino acids long. Germline trimming cut 3 bases from V and 3 bases from J; bases unmatched to any gene: 3. The CDR3: CSVEVSGSYEQYF. The CDR3 nucleotides read TGCAGCGTTGAGGTTAGCGGGAGCTACGAGCAGTACTTC.

This clonotype showed up just once. In DNA, the CDR3 is TGTGCCAGCAGCCAGGGACAGGGGGTCGATACGCAGTATTTT. Translating it yields CASSQGQGVDTQYF. The V gene is TRBV14, the J gene TRBJ2-3; 11 bases fit TRBD1. This CDR3 is 14 amino acids long. Germline CDR1 is SGHDN and CDR2 is FVKESK. The J segment lost 6 bases and the V segment lost 3 bases, leaving 2 bases of the junction unmatched.

This clonotype has ten or more counts. The rearrangement links TRBV6-6 to TRBJ1-6, with TRBD1 matching over 8 bases. The germline V gene has CDR1 MNHNY and CDR2 SVGAGI (reference sequence). This CDR3 contains 14 residues. J gave up 10 bases and V 5 bases, and 7 bases lay outside the gene matches. The CDR3 sequence: CASSRTGLDSPLHF. CDR3 DNA: TGTGCCAGCAGTAGGACAGGGTTAGACTCACCCCTCCACTTT.

There are a few counts of this clonotype. V usage is TRBV10-3 and J usage is TRBJ2-7; 7 bases fit TRBD2. The CDR3 is 14 amino acids. After removal of 3 bases from V and 2 bases from J, the junction contained 4 bases not matched to a gene. The germline CDR1 and CDR2 sequences are ENHRY and SYGVKD. Here the CDR3 reads CAISELSGTYEQYF. The CDR3 region has the DNA TGTGCCATCAGTGAATTAAGCGGGACCTACGAGCAGTACTTC.

The V call is TRBV21-1, the J call TRBJ2-3; the table's D call, TRBD2, was not checked against the DNA. TRBV21-1 is tagged as a pseudogene. This CDR3 comprises 19 residues. CDR3 sequence (DNA): TGTGCCAGCAGCAAACTCGAGGGAGCGGCCTCCTCTAGCACAGATACGCAGTATTTT. The encoded protein is CASSKLEGAASSSTDTQYF.

V usage is TRBV6-1 and J usage is TRBJ2-1; 7 bases align to TRBD1. CDR1 and CDR2 (germline): MNHNS, SASEGT. The CDR3 sequence is 13 residues long. V was clipped by 6 bases and J by 5 bases; unmatched bases: 4. The CDR3 region is CASRKTGDNEQFF. The DNA for the CDR3 is TGTGCCAGCAGAAAAACAGGGGACAATGAGCAGTTCTTC.

The V gene is TRBV12-3 or TRBV12-4, the J gene TRBJ2-5, with D possibly matching TRBD2 (5 bases). CDR3 size: 15 residues. Trimming stripped 3 bases from V and 6 bases from J, with 17 bases between. CDR3 loop: CASSFGLAQSKTQYF. The DNA of the CDR3 is TGTGCCAGCAGTTTCGGGCTAGCCCAATCGAAGACCCAGTACTTC.

This clonotype was counted a few times. The chain has TRBV4-1 and TRBJ2-5, with 8 bases aligning to TRBD2. The CDR3 has 15 residues. The ends lost 1 base at V and 7 bases at J; junction bases unmatched: 8. Germline loops: CDR1 MGHRA, CDR2 YSYEKL. For the CDR3, the DNA is TGCGCCAGCAGCCAAGGCGGAGAGGCGGGGGGGACCCAGTACTTC. As protein: CASSQGGEAGGTQYF.

V usage is TRBV15 and J usage is TRBJ2-4, with D possibly TRBD2 on 6 matching bases. The J call may be incorrect, as the DNA end agrees better with TRBJ2-7. This CDR3 has 14 residues. Germline V gives CDR1 LNHNV, CDR2 YYDKDF (reference sequence). The CDR3 DNA sequence: TGTGCCACCAGCAGAGATCTTTCTAGCGACGAGCAGTACTTC. It yields the protein CATSRDLSSDEQYF.

The chain joins TRBV20-1 to TRBJ2-1; 8 bases are shared with TRBD2. Germline V gene sequence: CDR1 DFQATT, CDR2 SNEGSKA (reference sequence). V shed 6 bases, J shed 3 bases, and the junction held 4 bases outside the gene matches. The CDR3 extends over 13 amino acids. The CDR3, as DNA: TGCAGTGCCCGGCGGGGGGACTACAATGAGCAGTTCTTC. Protein sequence: CSARRGDYNEQFF.

This clonotype was counted a few times. CDR3 amino acids: CATSRGFAGSSTDTQYF. As DNA, the CDR3 is TGTGCCACCAGCAGAGGTTTCGCGGGATCTAGCACAGATACGCAGTATTTT. V and J are TRBV15 and TRBJ2-3, with D possibly TRBD2 on 6 matching bases. Trimming took off 1 base at V and 0 bases at J, with 14 bases between the two ends. This CDR3 has 17 residues. The germline V gene has CDR1 LNHNV and CDR2 YYDKDF (reference sequence).

This clonotype was detected only a few times. This rearrangement joins TRBV28 to TRBJ2-3; TRBD1 agrees at 10 bases. Germline values: CDR1 MDHEN, CDR2 SYDVKM. The junction had 14 bases not matched to a gene; V was cut back by 11 bases and J by 0 bases. The CDR3 sequence is 17 residues long. The chain's CDR3 is CAAQDRGRRSSTDTQYF. The CDR3, as DNA: TGTGCCGCCCAAGACAGGGGGCGCCGATCAAGCACAGATACGCAGTATTTT. The variable domain in full, completed from reference TRBV28 and TRBJ2-3, reads DVKVTQSSRYLVKRTGEKVFLECVQDMDHENMFWYRQDPGLGLRLIYFSYDVKMKEKGDIPEGYSVSREKKERFSLILESASTNQTSMYLCAAQDRGRRSSTDTQYFGPGTRLTVL.